Listed below are T cell receptor beta chains from one sample, sequenced in a study of identical twins. MiXCR was run by TCRdb on the 5' RACE reads, yielding one entry per CDR3 protein. The table has about 190,000 distinct CDR3 sequences, approximately 16% seen once. These data were also reused for a study on T cells expressing NK-cell markers.

Sequencing used CD8+ T cells sorted from blood. The receptors come from a woman younger than 35 in good health. Each CDR3 is given without its conserved first and last residue.

j_call	v_call	cdr3_aa
TRBJ2-1	TRBV5-1	ASSLSLRVHEQF
TRBJ2-3	TRBV20-1	SASRSQY
TRBJ1-6	TRBV3-1	ASSLRLYNSPLH
TRBJ2-6	TRBV12-3/TRBV12-4	ASSFVAGLSGANVLT
TRBJ2-7	TRBV11-3	ASSLPGGLEQY
TRBJ2-7	TRBV9	ASSSTAASGLGYEQY
TRBJ2-7	TRBV12-3/TRBV12-4	ASRGTGVVEQY
TRBJ2-1	TRBV20-1	SARERGFPYNEQF
TRBJ2-5	TRBV15	ATSSGMAGRETQY
TRBJ2-7	TRBV12-3/TRBV12-4	ASSLSAGTYEQY
TRBJ2-3	TRBV29-1	SVVSSNTQY
TRBJ1-2	TRBV12-3/TRBV12-4	ASSFVGGYGYT
TRBJ2-7	TRBV29-1	SIRDTTSYEQY
TRBJ2-7	TRBV13	ASSVGTGGIYEQY
TRBJ1-1	TRBV6-2/TRBV6-3	ASTKYRGTGGTEAF
TRBJ1-2	TRBV10-3	AISGWDLRGYT
TRBJ2-1	TRBV12-3/TRBV12-4	ASSLWAGGPDNEQF
TRBJ2-2	TRBV4-3	ASSQKDSGTGELF
TRBJ2-3	TRBV29-1	SVEDSPQGLTDTQY
TRBJ2-5	TRBV3-1	ASSQYLLVRGIQETQY
TRBJ2-1	TRBV12-3/TRBV12-4	ASSFSSGGEQF
TRBJ2-3	TRBV12-3/TRBV12-4	ASSSFGGETDTQY
TRBJ2-1	TRBV12-3/TRBV12-4	ASNLNGDKNEQF
TRBJ2-1	TRBV10-3	AISGDRWDDEQF
TRBJ2-4	TRBV12-3/TRBV12-4	ASSLAKNIQY
TRBJ2-2	TRBV25-1	ASSEERGYTGELF
TRBJ2-7	TRBV7-2	ASSFGWASSYEQY
TRBJ2-1	TRBV10-3	AISDQLSGGAYNEQF
TRBJ2-3	TRBV15	ATSRDPVRGPASTDTQY
TRBJ2-4	TRBV20-1	SARGGSGGVRY
TRBJ2-3	TRBV9	ASSAGLAGAPRDTQY
TRBJ2-6	TRBV11-3	ASSRQESWTGANVLT
TRBJ2-1	TRBV6-1	ASSTSAGVGNEQF